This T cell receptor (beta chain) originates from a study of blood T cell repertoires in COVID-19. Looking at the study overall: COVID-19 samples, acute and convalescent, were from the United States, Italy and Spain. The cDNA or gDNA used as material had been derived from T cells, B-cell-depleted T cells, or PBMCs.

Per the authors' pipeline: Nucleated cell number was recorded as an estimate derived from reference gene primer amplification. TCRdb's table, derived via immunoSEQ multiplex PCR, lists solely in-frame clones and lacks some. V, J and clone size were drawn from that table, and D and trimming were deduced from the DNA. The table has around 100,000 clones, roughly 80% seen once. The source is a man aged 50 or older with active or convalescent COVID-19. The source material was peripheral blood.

The CDR3 DNA reads as TGTGCCAGCAGCTTGGGTGCGCAGGGTAATCAGCCCCAGCATTTT. Encoded protein: CASSLGAQGNQPQHF. This chain links TRBV5-6 with TRBJ1-5; D possibly corresponds to TRBD1 (5 bases). V dropped 0 bases and J dropped 4 bases, with 11 bases sitting between them. Germline CDR1 is SGHDT and CDR2 is YYEEEE. This CDR3 region has 15 residues.